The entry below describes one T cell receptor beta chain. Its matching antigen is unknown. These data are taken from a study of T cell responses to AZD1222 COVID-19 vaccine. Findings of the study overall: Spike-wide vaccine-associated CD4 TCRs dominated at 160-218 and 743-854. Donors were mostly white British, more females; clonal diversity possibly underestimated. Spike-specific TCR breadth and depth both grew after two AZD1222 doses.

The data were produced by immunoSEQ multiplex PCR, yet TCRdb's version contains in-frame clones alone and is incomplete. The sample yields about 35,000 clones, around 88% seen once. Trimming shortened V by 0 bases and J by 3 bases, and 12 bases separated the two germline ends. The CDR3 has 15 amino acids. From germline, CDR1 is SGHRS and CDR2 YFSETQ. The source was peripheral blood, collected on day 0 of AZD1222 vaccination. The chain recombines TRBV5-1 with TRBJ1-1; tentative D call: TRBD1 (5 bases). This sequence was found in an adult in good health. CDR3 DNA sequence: TGCGCCAGCAGCTTGGATCGTGGGACCCACACTGAAGCTTTCTTT. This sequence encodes CASSLDRGTHTEAFF.